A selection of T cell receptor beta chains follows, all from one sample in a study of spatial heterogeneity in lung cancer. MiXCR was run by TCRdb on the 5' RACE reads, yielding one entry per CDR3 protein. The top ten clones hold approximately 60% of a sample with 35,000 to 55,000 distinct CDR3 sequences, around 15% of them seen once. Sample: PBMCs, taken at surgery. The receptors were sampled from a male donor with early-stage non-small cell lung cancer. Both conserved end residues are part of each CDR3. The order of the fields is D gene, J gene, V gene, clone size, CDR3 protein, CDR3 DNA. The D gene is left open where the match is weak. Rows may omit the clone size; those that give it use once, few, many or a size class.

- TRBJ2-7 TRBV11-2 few CASSLGWGQAYEQYF TGTGCCAGCAGCTTAGGTTGGGGGCAGGCCTACGAGCAGTACTTC
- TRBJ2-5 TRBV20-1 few CSADRTGETQYF TGCAGTGCTGATCGGACTGGAGAGACCCAGTACTTC
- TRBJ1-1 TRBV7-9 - CASSLAGTNTEAFF TGTGCCAGCAGCTTGGCTGGGACCAACACTGAAGCTTTCTTT
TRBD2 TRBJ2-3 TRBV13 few CASSLEGTSRASTDTQYF TGTGCCAGCAGCTTAGAAGGGACTAGCCGTGCAAGCACAGATACGCAGTATTTT
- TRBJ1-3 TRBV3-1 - CASSLGTRSGNTIYF TGTGCCAGCAGCCTTGGGACCCGTAGCGGAAACACCATATATTTT
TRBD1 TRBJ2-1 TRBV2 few CASREGQELYNEQFF TGTGCCAGCAGGGAAGGACAGGAATTGTACAATGAGCAGTTCTTC
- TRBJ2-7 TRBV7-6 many CASSARGLEDEQYF TGTGCCAGCAGCGCCCGGGGCCTCGAGGACGAGCAGTACTTC
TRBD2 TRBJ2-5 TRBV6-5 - CASRASGGPQETQYF TGTGCCAGCAGGGCTAGCGGGGGTCCTCAAGAGACCCAGTACTTC
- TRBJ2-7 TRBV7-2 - CASSYLAYSSYEQYF TGTGCCAGCAGCTACCTAGCGTACAGCTCCTACGAGCAGTACTTC
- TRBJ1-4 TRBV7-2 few CASSLESGVKLFF TGTGCCAGCAGCTTAGAATCGGGGGTGAAACTGTTTTTT
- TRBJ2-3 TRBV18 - CASSLYSGTPSDTQYF TGTGCCAGCTCACTGTATTCCGGGACTCCCTCAGATACGCAGTATTTT
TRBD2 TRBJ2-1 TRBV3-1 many CASSQGLAGNEQFF TGTGCCAGCAGCCAAGGACTAGCGGGGAACGAGCAGTTCTTC
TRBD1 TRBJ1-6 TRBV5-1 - CASSVQDRVNSPLHF TGCGCCAGCAGCGTGCAGGACAGGGTTAATTCACCCCTCCACTTT
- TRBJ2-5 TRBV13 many CASSLVETQYF TGTGCCAGCAGCTTAGTGGAGACCCAGTACTTC
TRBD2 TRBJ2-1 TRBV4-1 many CASSQEGLAVIYNEQFF TGCGCCAGCAGCCAAGAGGGACTAGCGGTCATTTACAATGAGCAGTTCTTC
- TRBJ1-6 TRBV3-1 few CASSPQVMNSPLHF TGTGCCAGCAGCCCACAGGTGATGAATTCACCCCTCCACTTT
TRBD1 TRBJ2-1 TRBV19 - CASSPGTGGTPNEQFF TGTGCCAGTAGTCCCGGGACAGGGGGGACCCCCAATGAGCAGTTCTTC
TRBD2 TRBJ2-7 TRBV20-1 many CSARGTSSGTPYEQYF TGCAGTGCTAGAGGGACGAGTAGCGGGACCCCCTACGAGCAGTACTTC
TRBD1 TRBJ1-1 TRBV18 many CASSPPTGGITEAFF TGTGCCAGCTCACCACCGACAGGGGGTATAACTGAAGCTTTCTTT
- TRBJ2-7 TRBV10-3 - CAISEGTLYEQYF TGTGCCATCAGTGAGGGGACACTTTACGAGCAGTACTTC
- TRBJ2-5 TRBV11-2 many CASSLDRSQETQYF TGTGCCAGCAGCTTAGATAGGTCCCAAGAGACCCAGTACTTC
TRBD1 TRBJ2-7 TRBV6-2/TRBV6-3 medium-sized CASSYPGQGTFWEQYF TGTGCCAGCAGTTATCCCGGACAGGGGACTTTTTGGGAGCAGTACTTC
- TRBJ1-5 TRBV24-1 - CATSDLASDQPQHF TGTGCCACCAGTGATTTGGCGAGCGATCAGCCCCAGCATTTT
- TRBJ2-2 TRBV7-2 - CASSQRNNGGGTGELFF TGTGCCAGCAGCCAAAGAAATAACGGGGGCGGGACCGGGGAGCTGTTTTTT
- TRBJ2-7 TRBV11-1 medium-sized CASSLGVLTYEQYF TGTGCCAGCAGCTTAGGGGTCCTCACCTACGAGCAGTACTTC
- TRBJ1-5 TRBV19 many CASIRSPASLMGNQPQHF TGTGCCAGTATCAGGTCTCCGGCCAGCCTAATGGGAAATCAGCCCCAGCATTTT
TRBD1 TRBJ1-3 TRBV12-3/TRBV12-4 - CASSPRQGGGNTIYF TGTGCCAGCAGTCCTCGACAGGGAGGTGGAAACACCATATATTTT
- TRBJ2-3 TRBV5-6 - CASSLQGIHIDTQYF TGTGCCAGCAGCTTGCAGGGGATCCACATAGATACGCAGTATTTT
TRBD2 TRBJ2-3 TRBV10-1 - CASRPTSGGADTQYF TGCGCCAGCAGGCCAACTAGCGGGGGAGCAGATACGCAGTATTTT
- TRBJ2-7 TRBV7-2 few CASSLTLAGEQYF TGTGCCAGCAGCTTAACGTTGGCGGGCGAGCAGTACTTC
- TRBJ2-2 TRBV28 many CASSPGTGELFF TGTGCCAGCAGTCCCGGGACCGGGGAGCTGTTTTTT
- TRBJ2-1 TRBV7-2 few CASSLGLAANEQFF TGTGCCAGCAGCTTAGGTTTAGCCGCTAATGAGCAGTTCTTC
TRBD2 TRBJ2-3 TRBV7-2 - CASSPRAGQTDTQYF TGTGCCAGCAGCCCCCGAGCGGGGCAAACAGATACGCAGTATTTT
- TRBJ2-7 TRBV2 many CASSVRRDTFRGEQYF TGTGCCAGCAGTGTCCGCCGGGACACCTTTCGGGGCGAGCAGTACTTC
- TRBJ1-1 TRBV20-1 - CSAPRPGSSEAFF TGCAGTGCTCCCCGTCCAGGGTCTTCTGAAGCTTTCTTT
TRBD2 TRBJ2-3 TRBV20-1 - CSARRLAGGRTDTQYF TGCAGTGCCCGAAGACTAGCGGGGGGCCGCACAGATACGCAGTATTTT
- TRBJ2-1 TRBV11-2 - CASSPLRGPSYNEQFF TGTGCCAGCAGCCCCCTCAGGGGCCCCTCCTACAATGAGCAGTTCTTC
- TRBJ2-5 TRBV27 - CASSLFGTGETQYF TGTGCCAGCAGTTTATTCGGGACGGGGGAGACCCAGTACTTC
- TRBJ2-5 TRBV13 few CASSPGMGDETQYF TGTGCCAGCAGCCCCGGTATGGGAGACGAGACCCAGTACTTC
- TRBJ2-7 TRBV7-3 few CASSPGTYEQYF TGTGCCAGCAGCCCTGGAACCTACGAGCAGTACTTC
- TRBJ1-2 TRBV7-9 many CASSLNYGYTF TGTGCCAGTTCACTAAACTATGGCTACACCTTC